The 18 T cell receptor beta chains below all came from one sample that was sequenced in a study of cytomegalovirus exposure and HLA in healthy donors (dated by TCRdb to 2016 to 2017). Libraries came from the immunoSEQ multiplex PCR assay. A mixture of 60 forward primers for TCR Vbeta segments and 13 reverse primers for TCR Jbeta segments was used in the multiplex PCR. TCRdb's version of the immuneACCESS table is confined to in-frame rearrangements and falls short of the full clone set. An unresolved V gene accounts for under half of the shortfall where checked; the remainder is of unknown origin. The sample profile shows 150,000 to 200,000 clones; roughly 78% of them were found once. The ten largest clones take up 3% to 3.5% of the sample. The source material was PBMCs. The receptors originated from a woman between 40 and 50 years old in good health and CMV-seronegative.

The chain joins TRBV5-1 to TRBJ1-6, with D possibly being TRBD1 (6 bases). The germline gives CDR1 SGHRS, CDR2 YFSETQ. The CDR3 contains 14 residues. V lost 2 bases, J lost 7 bases, and 10 bases lay in between. CDR3: CASSLGGANSPLHF. The CDR3 DNA reads TGCGCCAGCAGCTTAGGGGGTGCAAATTCACCCCTCCACTTT.

The chain couples TRBV10-3 to TRBJ1-1; 7 nucleotides agree with TRBD1. CDR1 and CDR2 (germline): ENHRY, SYGVKD. The CDR3 is made up of 15 amino acids. Losses at the gene ends were 6 bases for V and 4 bases for J; bases not matched to a gene: 11. CDR3 coding DNA: TGTGCCATCAGCGACCCAGGGGGAGGAAGCACTGAAGCTTTCTTT. Amino acid sequence: CAISDPGGGSTEAFF.

The chain recombines TRBV18 with TRBJ2-3; D is possibly TRBD1 (5 bases). This CDR3 comprises 15 residues. Germline V CDR1 and CDR2: KGHSH, LQKENI. V was pared by 3 bases and J by 1 base, with 11 bases between. This chain's CDR3 is CASSPSLGRTDTQYF. CDR3 nucleotides: TGTGCCAGCTCACCCTCCCTGGGGCGCACAGATACGCAGTATTTT.

The chain is built from TRBV7-9 and TRBJ2-3; 7 nucleotides align to TRBD2. V shed 6 bases and J 0 bases; nucleotides not matched to a gene: 6. Germline CDR1 is SEHNR and CDR2 is FQNEAQ (reference sequence). The CDR3 consists of 15 residues. The CDR3 here is CASSLSGISTDTQYF. DNA of the CDR3: TGTGCCAGCAGTCTAAGCGGGATTAGCACAGATACGCAGTATTTT.

This clone was found a few times. The chain carries TRBV6-4 and TRBJ2-1; 11 bases fit TRBD2. Trimming cost V 0 bases and J 6 bases; bases outside gene matches: 1. Germline V CDR1 and CDR2: MRHNA, SNTAGT. The CDR3 is made up of 15 amino acids. CDR3 loop: CASSDSSGGANEQFF. The DNA for the CDR3 is TGTGCCAGCAGTGACTCTAGCGGGGGGGCCAATGAGCAGTTCTTC.

The chain is built from TRBV18 and TRBJ1-2; a weak D match, TRBD1 (6 bases). The CDR3 length is 13 residues. CDR1 is KGHSH, CDR2 LQKENI, per germline. Deletions cut 3 bases from V and 8 bases from J, with 13 bases between. For the CDR3, the DNA is TGTGCCAGCTCACCTGTGGGGGCGAGAGGCTACACCTTC. It encodes CASSPVGARGYTF.

The rearrangement links TRBV27 to TRBJ1-2, with D uncertain. The germline V gene encodes CDR1 MNHEY and CDR2 SMNVEV (reference sequence). Trimming took off 3 bases at V and 0 bases at J, with 14 bases between the two ends. There are 16 residues in the CDR3. CDR3 in amino acids: CASSLSGIRSNYGYTF. The CDR3 nucleotides read TGTGCCAGCAGTTTGTCGGGGATCCGATCTAACTATGGCTACACCTTC.

The chain carries TRBV5-5 and TRBJ2-1; the D is unclear. The CDR3 is 14 amino acids. Trimming took off 4 bases at V and 10 bases at J, with 18 bases between the two ends. Germline V gene sequence: CDR1 SGHKS, CDR2 YYEKEE (reference sequence). The CDR3 protein is CASSPHPLGEEQFF. In DNA form, the CDR3 reads TGTGCCAGCAGCCCCCACCCCCTAGGCGAGGAGCAGTTCTTC.

This clone turned up a few times. The chain is built from TRBV7-9 and TRBJ2-2; 9 bases agree with TRBD2. Germline trimming cut 6 bases from V and 6 bases from J; bases unmatched to any gene: 8. Germline loops: CDR1 SEHNR, CDR2 FQNEAQ (reference sequence). This CDR3 is built from 15 residues. DNA of the CDR3: TGTGCCAGCAGTGGAGTAGCGGGGGAAGCCGGGGAGCTGTTTTTT. Amino acids: CASSGVAGEAGELFF.

This clone was detected only a few times. The chain has TRBV7-4 and TRBJ1-6; D is unresolved. From germline, CDR1 is SGHVT and CDR2 SQSDAQ. This CDR3 has 16 amino acids. Trimming pared 5 bases from V and 5 bases from J, leaving 16 bases between. This chain's CDR3 is CASSPRRGVDNSPLHF. The DNA for the CDR3 is TGTGCCAGCAGCCCCCGCCGGGGAGTGGATAATTCACCCCTCCACTTT.

The CDR3, as DNA: TGCAGCCCCGCTCTCAGGGGCGGGTCTGGGACCGGGGAGCTGTTTTTT. Residues: CSPALRGGSGTGELFF. V gene TRBV29-1 combines with J gene TRBJ2-2, with D perhaps TRBD1 (6 bases). The V end lost 8 bases, the J end lost 5 bases, and 24 bases lay between the germline ends. The CDR3 has 16 amino acids. The germline CDR1 and CDR2 sequences are SQVTM and ANQGSEA.

The CDR3 here is CASSQAGGTGNTIYF. The CDR3 DNA is TGTGCCAGCAGCCAGGCAGGGGGCACTGGAAACACCATATATTTT. The V and J genes are TRBV11-2 and TRBJ1-3; 8 bases line up with TRBD1. V lost 5 bases and J lost 2; bases outside the gene matches: 5. The CDR3 runs to 15 residues. Germline-derived CDR1 and CDR2 are SGHAT and FQNNGV.

In nucleotides, the CDR3 is TGCGCCAGCAGGGGCGGGGGCGCGACTGATTCACCCCTCCACTTT. It specifies CASRGGGATDSPLHF. The chain has TRBV10-2 and TRBJ1-6, with TRBD1 as a possible D gene (6 bases). CDR1 and CDR2 (germline): WSHSY, SAAADI. This CDR3 has 15 amino acids. V was pared by 6 bases and J by 8 bases, with 17 bases between.

The chain carries TRBV19 and TRBJ2-3; 7 nucleotides align to TRBD2. The CDR3 consists of 15 residues. The V and J ends lost 9 bases and 1 base, in that order; junction bases with no gene match: 10. Germline lookup yields CDR1 LNHDA and CDR2 SQIVND (reference sequence). The CDR3 sequence: CASAEGSGGTDTQYF. The CDR3 coding sequence is TGTGCCAGCGCCGAAGGCAGCGGGGGCACAGATACGCAGTATTTT.

This clone was seen a single time. The chain couples TRBV5-1 to TRBJ2-2; the D gene is possibly TRBD1 (5 bases). V lost 0 bases and J lost 0, with 9 bases in between. CDR1 is SGHRS, CDR2 YFSETQ, per germline. This CDR3 is 16 amino acids long. CDR3 protein: CASSLVTASNTGELFF. The CDR3 region has the DNA TGCGCCAGCAGCTTGGTGACAGCTTCGAACACCGGGGAGCTGTTTTTT.

The chain employs TRBV4-2 and TRBJ2-2, with TRBD2 as a possible D gene (5 bases). This CDR3 spans 18 amino acids. From germline, CDR1 is LGHNA and CDR2 YNFKEQ. The V gene lost 0 bases and the J gene lost 4 bases, with 18 bases spanning the gap. The CDR3 spells CASSQDNLRVSGTGELFF. The CDR3 DNA reads as TGTGCCAGCAGCCAAGATAATCTGAGGGTATCTGGCACCGGGGAGCTGTTTTTT.

The V and J genes are TRBV6-6 and TRBJ2-1; 9 nucleotides line up with TRBD2. The CDR3 length is 16 residues. V gave up 2 bases and J gave up 7 bases; unmatched junction bases: 9. Germline CDR1 is MNHNY and CDR2 is SVGAGI (reference sequence). Here the CDR3 DNA reads TGTGCCAGCAGTTACGATGCGGGGGGGCCTTTTAATGAGCAGTTCTTC. Its translation is CASSYDAGGPFNEQFF.

The V and J genes are TRBV5-1 and TRBJ1-2; tentatively, D is TRBD1 (5 bases). Per germline, CDR1 SGHRS and CDR2 YFSETQ. Between the trimmed V and J ends, which lost 0 bases and 1 base, there was a span of 7 bases. This CDR3 has 14 residues. CDR3 protein: CASSLAGVNYGYTF. The CDR3 coding sequence is TGCGCCAGCAGCTTGGCGGGGGTTAACTATGGCTACACCTTC. Full variable domain (outside the CDR3, taken from reference TRBV5-1 and TRBJ1-2): KAGVTQTPRYLIKTRGQQVTLSCSPISGHRSVSWYQQTPGQGLQFLFEYFSETQRNKGNFPGRFSGRQFSNSRSEMNVSTLELGDSALYLCASSLAGVNYGYTFGSGTRLTVV.